These T cell receptor beta chains were read from a single sample in a study of T cell changes during pregnancy in multiple sclerosis. Data came from immunoSEQ multiplex PCR; TCRdb stores just in-frame clones and leaves some out. The sample holds about 60,000 clones, 91% seen once. The sample was CD4+ T cells from peripheral blood mononuclear cells, taken after pregnancy. These receptors all stem from a female donor in good health, enrolled as a control in a pregnancy study. Both conserved end residues are part of each CDR3. Each record gives: J gene, clone size, V gene, D gene, CDR3 DNA, CDR3 protein. The D gene is left open where the match is weak. The size entry is marked missing in some rows and otherwise reads once, few, many or a size class.

J gene: TRBJ1-2; clone size: -; V gene: TRBV7-8; D gene: -; CDR3 DNA: TGTGCCAGCAGCTTACTCGAGAACTATGGCTACACCTTC; CDR3 protein: CASSLLENYGYTF
J gene: TRBJ1-2; clone size: -; V gene: TRBV6-1; D gene: -; CDR3 DNA: TGTGCCAGCAGTGAAGGGGTGGCAGCCCAGGGGAAACGCTACACCTTC; CDR3 protein: CASSEGVAAQGKRYTF
J gene: TRBJ2-1; clone size: -; V gene: TRBV29-1; D gene: -; CDR3 DNA: TGCAGCGTCGAAGAGGGGGGCAATGAGCAGTTCTTC; CDR3 protein: CSVEEGGNEQFF
J gene: TRBJ1-3; clone size: -; V gene: TRBV19; D gene: TRBD1; CDR3 DNA: TGTGCCAGTGGACAGGAACCCTCTCCTGGAAACACCATATATTTT; CDR3 protein: CASGQEPSPGNTIYF
J gene: TRBJ1-5; clone size: -; V gene: TRBV7-2; D gene: TRBD1; CDR3 DNA: TGTGCCAGCAGCTTAAGCCGACAGGGCTACAATCAGCCCCAGCATTTT; CDR3 protein: CASSLSRQGYNQPQHF
J gene: TRBJ2-2; clone size: -; V gene: TRBV25-1; D gene: -; CDR3 DNA: TGTGCCAGCAGTGAGTTCGGGGGGCTGGGCACCGAGGAGCTGTTTTTT; CDR3 protein: CASSEFGGLGTEELFF
J gene: TRBJ1-1; clone size: -; V gene: TRBV6-5; D gene: TRBD1; CDR3 DNA: TGTGCCAGCAGCCGTAGAACAGGGGGCGGCACTGAAGCTTTCTTT; CDR3 protein: CASSRRTGGGTEAFF
J gene: TRBJ1-4; clone size: once; V gene: TRBV6-5; D gene: -; CDR3 DNA: TGTGCCAGCAGTTGGGGACAAGATAATGAAAAACTGTTTTTT; CDR3 protein: CASSWGQDNEKLFF
J gene: TRBJ2-2; clone size: -; V gene: TRBV7-3; D gene: -; CDR3 DNA: TGTGCCAGCAGTGTAGCAGGAGGGAACACCGGGGAGCTGTTTTTT; CDR3 protein: CASSVAGGNTGELFF
J gene: TRBJ1-5; clone size: -; V gene: TRBV7-2; D gene: -; CDR3 DNA: TGTGCCAGCAGCACCCAATCCGGGACTTATAGCAATCAGCCCCAGCATTTT; CDR3 protein: CASSTQSGTYSNQPQHF
J gene: TRBJ2-2; clone size: -; V gene: TRBV29-1; D gene: -; CDR3 DNA: TGCAGCGGGGGCAACACCGGGGAGCTGTTTTTT; CDR3 protein: CSGGNTGELFF
J gene: TRBJ1-1; clone size: -; V gene: TRBV5-5; D gene: -; CDR3 DNA: TGTGCCAGCAGCTTGACAGCCGGGAACACTGAAGCTTTCTTT; CDR3 protein: CASSLTAGNTEAFF
J gene: TRBJ1-5; clone size: -; V gene: TRBV6-6; D gene: -; CDR3 DNA: TGTGCCAGCAGGGGGCTCAATCAGCCCCAGCATTTT; CDR3 protein: CASRGLNQPQHF
J gene: TRBJ2-7; clone size: -; V gene: TRBV10-3; D gene: TRBD1; CDR3 DNA: TGTGCCATCAGTAAAACCGGGGGCGACAGGGGACAGTACTTC; CDR3 protein: CAISKTGGDRGQYF